Below, 19 T cell receptor delta chains from the same sample are listed, as sequenced in a study of gamma-delta T cells after stem cell transplantation. TCRdb applied CATT to the RT-PCR reads for clone calling. The table lists approximately 5,700 delta-chain clones, approximately 1.8% of them singletons. The sample was gamma-delta T cells. Receptor source: a human donor. It is not recorded whose cells these are; they may come from a transplant donor.

Of note for this clone: The mismatch at residue 12 between this DNA's translation and the TCRdb protein of a much larger clone likely reflects a read error; the protein shown is translated from the DNA. This chain links TRDV2 with TRDJ1; 12 nucleotides match TRDD3. The CDR3 has 15 amino acids. Germline values: CDR1 GEAIGNYY, CDR2 EKD. V lost 3 bases, J lost 10 bases, and 11 bases stayed unmatched. The CDR3: CACDSLLGDTEPLIF. The CDR3 bases are TGTGCCTGTGACTCCTTACTGGGGGATACCGAGCCACTCATCTTT.

As for this clone: The TCRdb protein, from a much larger clone, departs from this DNA's translation at residue 3, likely by read error; the protein shown derives from the DNA. The V call is TRDV2, the J call TRDJ1; 8 bases agree with TRDD3. Germline V gene sequence: CDR1 GEAIGNYY, CDR2 EKD. The CDR3 covers 22 residues. The CDR3 bases are TGTGCCCGTGACACCATAAAATCCTACGGAAATACTGGGGGTCCGTACACCGATAAACTCATCTTT. As protein: CARDTIKSYGNTGGPYTDKLIF.

A word on this clone: For this DNA, TCRdb reports the protein of a much larger clone, which diverges at residue 11, most likely from a read error; the protein presented here is translated directly from the DNA. The V gene is TRDV2, the J gene TRDJ1; D might be TRDD3 (6 bases). CDR1 GEAIGNYY and CDR2 EKD come from the germline V gene. Trimming took off 3 bases at V and 0 bases at J, with 25 bases between the two ends. The CDR3 totals 19 residues. DNA for the CDR3: TGTGCCTGTGACGGTGTGCTCGGCTCTACTTGGGGGTACACCGATAAACTCATCTTT. This encodes CACDGVLGSTWGYTDKLIF.

Of note for this clone: The protein TCRdb gives is from a much larger clone and does not agree with this DNA's translation at residue 5, likely a read error; the protein shown here comes from the DNA. The chain recombines TRDV2 with TRDJ1, with a tentative D call TRDD3 (5 bases). V dropped 3 bases and J dropped 2 bases, with 21 bases sitting between them. The CDR3 runs to 17 residues. Germline V gives CDR1 GEAIGNYY, CDR2 EKD. CDR3 DNA sequence: TGTGCCTGTGACGCCCTAGGGAACGTACTGGCTACCGATAAACTCATCTTT. Translating it yields CACDALGNVLATDKLIF.

This clone was picked up a small number of times. The protein TCRdb lists belongs to a much larger clone and differs from this DNA's translation at residue 17, which points to a read error; the protein shown is made from the DNA. The rearrangement joins TRDV2 to TRDJ1; TRDD3 matches 12 bases. The CDR3 contains 19 residues. In germline, CDR1 is GEAIGNYY, CDR2 EKD. The CDR3 is CACDTVFTLGDTPSDKPIF. In DNA form, the CDR3 reads TGTGCCTGTGACACCGTTTTCACCCTGGGGGATACGCCTTCCGATAAACCCATCTTT.

By sample share, this clone is medium-sized. The sample has other DNA sequences that encode this CDR3 too. This chain uses TRDV2 with TRDJ1; the match to TRDD3 covers 11 bases. In germline, CDR1 is GEAIGNYY, CDR2 EKD. The CDR3 loop spans 17 amino acids. The V gene end was trimmed by 3 bases and the J gene end by 4 bases; junction bases not matched to a gene: 12. The CDR3 protein is CACDPVGGGYADDKLIF. CDR3 nucleotides: TGTGCCTGTGACCCTGTCGGTGGGGGATACGCGGACGATAAACTCATCTTT.

Details on this clone: Since a far larger clone is one base different, this is likely a read error. The sample has other DNA sequences that encode this CDR3 too. The chain is built from TRDV2 and TRDJ1; TRDD3 agrees at 7 bases. The CDR3 contains 15 residues. CDR1 GEAIGNYY and CDR2 EKD come from the germline V gene. The CDR3: CACDTVGEYTDKLIF. Here the CDR3 DNA reads TGTGCCTGCGACACCGTGGGGGAGTACACCGATAAACTCATCTTT.

This clone was detected a few times. With only one base between it and a far larger clone, this is likely a read error. This sample includes further DNA sequences coding for the same CDR3. V and J are TRDV2 and TRDJ1, with 10 nucleotides matching TRDD3. CDR3 length: 19 residues. The trim removed 0 bases at V and 0 bases at J, leaving 12 bases unmatched. Germline V CDR1 and CDR2: GEAIGNYY, EKD. The CDR3 reads CACDTVGGYRESYTDKLIF. As DNA, the CDR3 is TGTGCCTGTGACACCGTTGGGGGATACCGAGAATCGTACACCGATAAACTCATCTTT.

In its sample, this clone was seen a few times. V and J are TRDV2 and TRDJ1; 12 bases map to TRDD3. The J segment lost 2 bases and the V segment lost 3 bases, leaving 9 bases of the junction unmatched. Germline V gives CDR1 GEAIGNYY, CDR2 EKD. The CDR3 consists of 17 residues. Here the CDR3 DNA reads TGTGCCTGTGACCAAGTACTGGGGGATACTGAGACCGATAAACTCATCTTT. Its protein is CACDQVLGDTETDKLIF.

This clone has just a few counts. The TCRdb protein comes from a much larger clone and disagrees with this DNA's translation at residue 5, likely due to a read error; the protein given here is derived from the DNA. The chain employs TRDV2 and TRDJ1; 12 nucleotides align to TRDD3. Germline V gene sequence: CDR1 GEAIGNYY, CDR2 EKD. Germline trimming cut 3 bases from V and 0 bases from J; bases unmatched to any gene: 16. The CDR3 consists of 20 residues. CDR3 DNA sequence: TGTGCCTGTGACTACATACTGGGGGATACTACCAAAACGTACACCGATAAACTCATCTTT. Translating gives CACDYILGDTTKTYTDKLIF.

This clone was seen a handful of times. This DNA's translation and the protein TCRdb lists, from a much larger clone, do not match at residue 9, likely due to a read error; the protein shown is translated from the DNA. The CDR3 is CACDTLSRGTGGYTDKLIF. The CDR3 nucleotides read TGTGCCTGTGACACCCTTTCCAGGGGTACTGGGGGATACACCGATAAACTCATCTTT. The rearrangement uses TRDV2 and TRDJ1; TRDD3 aligns across 10 bases. The J segment lost 0 bases and the V segment lost 0 bases, leaving 12 bases of the junction unmatched. In germline, CDR1 is GEAIGNYY, CDR2 EKD. The CDR3 loop spans 19 amino acids.

About this clone itself: The protein given by TCRdb reflects a much larger clone and differs at residue 5 from this DNA's translation, likely from a read error; the protein shown is the DNA's translation. At the DNA level, this CDR3 is encoded by other sequences in the same sample as well. This chain joins TRDV2 and TRDJ1; 10 nucleotides line up with TRDD3. CDR1 is GEAIGNYY, CDR2 EKD, per germline. The CDR3 has 16 amino acids. Trimming at V came to 3 bases and at J to 0 bases, leaving 6 bases not matched to a gene. The CDR3 loop is CACDLLGDRYTDKLIF. The DNA for the CDR3 is TGTGCCTGTGACTTACTGGGGGATCGATACACCGATAAACTCATCTTT.

The sample holds a few counts of this clone. A read error is the likely source, as a far larger clone sits one nucleotide away. The sample contains more than one DNA sequence encoding this CDR3. This rearrangement joins TRDV2 to TRDJ1, with 12 bases lining up with TRDD3. The CDR3 totals 20 residues. Per germline, CDR1 GEAIGNYY and CDR2 EKD. In nucleotides, the CDR3 is TGTGCCTGCGACACCCTTGGAGGCTCTGGGGGATACGAGTACACCGATAAACTCATCTTT. This encodes CACDTLGGSGGYEYTDKLIF.

This clone came up a few times. TCRdb attributes to this sequence the protein of a much larger clone, which differs from the DNA translation at residue 15; a read error is likely, and the protein displayed is translated from the DNA. The rearrangement uses TRDV2 and TRDJ1; 11 bases map to TRDD3. Per germline, CDR1 GEAIGNYY and CDR2 EKD. This CDR3 spans 20 amino acids. V was clipped by 4 bases and J by 3 bases; unmatched bases: 21. The CDR3 reads CACDPLLGDKDPIHADKLIF. The CDR3 DNA sequence: TGTGCCTGTGATCCCTTACTGGGGGATAAGGACCCAATTCACGCCGATAAACTCATCTTT.

This clone occurred a few times. For this DNA, TCRdb reports the protein of a much larger clone, which diverges at residue 6, most likely from a read error; the protein presented here is translated directly from the DNA. The chain employs TRDV2 and TRDJ1, with 10 bases that match TRDD3. Germline V gives CDR1 GEAIGNYY, CDR2 EKD. The CDR3 has 20 residues. J was trimmed by 0 bases and V by 0 bases; bases with no gene match: 15. The CDR3 sequence: CACDTIQGFPTGGYTDKLIF. The CDR3 nucleotides are TGTGCCTGTGACACCATACAGGGGTTCCCTACTGGGGGATACACCGATAAACTCATCTTT.

This clone has only a few counts. The protein that TCRdb holds for this DNA derives from a much larger clone and differs from the translated DNA at residue 8, which likely indicates a read error; the protein shown here is translated from the DNA. The genes are TRDV2 and TRDJ1; tentatively, D is TRDD3 (6 bases). The V and J ends lost 2 bases and 1 base respectively, with 10 bases between them. The CDR3 totals 14 residues. Germline V gene lookup returns CDR1 GEAIGNYY and CDR2 EKD. In nucleotides, the CDR3 is TGTGCCTGTGACATCTGGGGAACCACCGATAAACTCATCTTT. Its protein is CACDIWGTTDKLIF.

This clone appeared a few times. This DNA's translation and the protein TCRdb lists, from a much larger clone, do not match at residue 11, likely due to a read error; the protein shown is translated from the DNA. The chain uses TRDV2 and TRDJ1; 9 nucleotides agree with TRDD3. From germline, CDR1 is GEAIGNYY and CDR2 EKD. The CDR3 has 16 amino acids. The V segment lost 6 bases and the J segment 4 bases; nucleotides outside the gene matches: 14. The DNA of the CDR3 is TGTGCCTGTTCCAAACTGGGGGAAACTTCTATCGATAAACTCATCTTT. Translating it yields CACSKLGETSIDKLIF.

This clone came up a few times. This sequence joins TRDV2 and TRDJ1; TRDD3 matches 13 bases. CDR3 length: 21 residues. Germline trimming cut 3 bases from V and 4 bases from J; bases unmatched to any gene: 22. Germline V gene lookup returns CDR1 GEAIGNYY and CDR2 EKD. CDR3 sequence reads: CACDSLGDTRPGLSHIDKLIF. CDR3 nucleotide sequence: TGTGCCTGTGACTCACTGGGGGATACGCGGCCGGGGCTTAGTCACATCGATAAACTCATCTTT.

A note on this clone: TCRdb's entry gives the protein of a much larger clone, which mismatches this DNA's translation at residue 9, likely from a read error; the protein reported here is translated from the DNA. V usage is TRDV2 and J usage is TRDJ1, with 10 bases matching TRDD3. Trimming took 4 bases from V and 6 from J; bases not matched to a gene: 4. CDR1 and CDR2 (germline): GEAIGNYY, EKD. The CDR3 consists of 13 residues. The CDR3 spells CACDGGYYYKLIF. The CDR3 bases are TGTGCCTGTGATGGGGGATACTACTATAAACTCATCTTT.